The sequence of this T cell receptor beta chain was determined in a study of blood T cell repertoires in COVID-19. Looking at the study overall: T cells, B-cell-depleted T cells, or PBMCs supplied cDNA or gDNA.

The CDR3 is 14 residues long. CDR1 is SGHDT, CDR2 YYEEEE, per germline. V shed 4 bases, J shed 4 bases, and the junction held 6 bases outside the gene matches. The study drew participants aged roughly 18 to 95 years from 20 to 30 US areas. Clinical history as reported by participants underpinned cohort assignment. Original handling: From reference gene primer amplification, estimates of nucleated cell counts were derived. TCRdb's copy holds only in-frame clones and misses some; the assay was immunoSEQ multiplex PCR. The V and J calls and clone size come from that table; D and trimming were worked out from the DNA. This table holds under 200,000 clones, 82% found once.

This sequence joins TRBV5-6 and TRBJ2-7; 9 bases agree with TRBD2. Sequenced input: PBMCs or T cells enriched from blood (not recorded which). The receptor comes from a woman in her fifties or sixties with acute COVID-19. The chain's CDR3 is CASSVSGSSYEQYF. DNA for the CDR3: TGTGCCAGCAGCGTTAGCGGGAGCTCGTACGAGCAGTACTTC.